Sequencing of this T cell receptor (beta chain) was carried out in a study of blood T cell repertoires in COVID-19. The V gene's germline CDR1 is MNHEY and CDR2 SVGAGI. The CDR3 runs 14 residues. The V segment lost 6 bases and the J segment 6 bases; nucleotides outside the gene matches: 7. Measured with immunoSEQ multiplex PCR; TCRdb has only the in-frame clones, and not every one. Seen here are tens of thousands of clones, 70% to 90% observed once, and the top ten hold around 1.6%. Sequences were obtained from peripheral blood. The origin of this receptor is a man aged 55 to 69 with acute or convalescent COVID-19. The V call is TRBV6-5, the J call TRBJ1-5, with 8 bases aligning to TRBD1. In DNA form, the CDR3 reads TGTGCCAGCAGCCTGGGGACAGGTTTTCAGCCCCAGCATTTT. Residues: CASSLGTGFQPQHF.